Following are 28 T cell receptor beta chains from one sample sequenced in a study of shared T cell receptors in the human thymus (dated by TCRdb to the early 2020s). Receptors were amplified or captured by the immunoSEQ multiplex PCR assay. In its TCRdb copy, this immuneACCESS table keeps in-frame sequences only and misses some clones. Where compared with another copy, unresolved V genes explain less than half of these, and the others have no known cause. This sample comprises approximately 730,000 clones, approximately 85% of them detected only once. The ten biggest clones cover 0.0095% to 0.013% of the sample. Another study also made use of these data, one on human thymus T cells.

Sequencing input: thymocytes. The receptors derive from a girl under three years old with a congenital heart defect. Donor details come from another sample of the same person, matched by shared clones.

V usage is TRBV5-1 and J usage is TRBJ1-2; 8 bases align to TRBD1. J lost 7 bases, V lost 0 bases, and 11 bases had no gene match. Germline lookup yields CDR1 SGHRS and CDR2 YFSETQ. CDR3 length equals 16 residues. In DNA form, the CDR3 reads TGCGCCAGCAGCTTGGGGGACAAGGACAGGGACACTGGCTACACCTTC. Protein sequence: CASSLGDKDRDTGYTF. Full variable domain (rest looked up from reference TRBV5-1 and TRBJ1-2): KAGVTQTPRYLIKTRGQQVTLSCSPISGHRSVSWYQQTPGQGLQFLFEYFSETQRNKGNFPGRFSGRQFSNSRSEMNVSTLELGDSALYLCASSLGDKDRDTGYTFGSGTRLTVV.

J is TRBJ1-6 and V is TRBV18; 9 nucleotides match TRBD1. Per germline, CDR1 KGHSH and CDR2 LQKENI. The CDR3 covers 17 residues. V shed 1 base and J 7 bases; nucleotides not matched to a gene: 8. The CDR3 here is CASSPLGTGRGNSPLHF. DNA of the CDR3: TGTGCCAGCTCACCACTCGGGACAGGGAGGGGAAATTCACCCCTCCACTTT.

The V and J genes are TRBV5-6 and TRBJ1-5; TRBD1 is a possible D gene (6 bases). The V end lost 4 bases, the J end lost 1 base, and 9 bases lay between the germline ends. The CDR3 is 14 residues long. Germline V gene lookup returns CDR1 SGHDT and CDR2 YYEEEE. In nucleotides, the CDR3 is TGTGCCAGCAGCCAGGACAGCAGCAATCAGCCCCAGCATTTT. Protein: CASSQDSSNQPQHF.

The J gene is TRBJ1-1, the V gene TRBV9; D is perhaps TRBD1 (5 bases). Trimming cost V 0 bases and J 7 bases, with 10 bases left between them. CDR1 and CDR2 (germline): SGDLS, YYNGEE. The CDR3 contains 13 residues. As DNA, the CDR3 is TGTGCCAGCAGCGTAGCTTCAAGGGGTGAAGCTTTCTTT. Its translation is CASSVASRGEAFF.

This clone has a handful of counts. CDR3 DNA sequence: TGTGCCAGCAGCCAAACGGGACAGGGGGCACATCAGCCCCAGCATTTT. This encodes CASSQTGQGAHQPQHF. The chain carries TRBV5-6 and TRBJ1-5; the match to TRBD1 covers 12 bases. The V and J ends lost 4 bases and 5 bases, in that order; junction bases with no gene match: 7. The CDR3 has 16 amino acids. Germline values: CDR1 SGHDT, CDR2 YYEEEE.

V usage is TRBV7-8 and J usage is TRBJ1-5, with 9 bases fitting TRBD1. Germline loops: CDR1 SGHVS, CDR2 FQNEAQ. The CDR3 has 21 amino acids. Trimming at V came to 5 bases and at J to 1 base, leaving 21 bases not matched to a gene. As DNA, the CDR3 is TGTGCCAGCAGCCCCTTAATCTGGGACAGGGAAACCCCAGAGAGCAATCAGCCCCAGCATTTT. This translates into CASSPLIWDRETPESNQPQHF.

The rearrangement links TRBV5-1 to TRBJ1-1, with D possibly being TRBD1 (5 bases). Germline V gene sequence: CDR1 SGHRS, CDR2 YFSETQ. Trimming shortened V by 1 base and J by 10 bases, and 14 bases separated the two germline ends. CDR3 length equals 13 residues. In DNA form, the CDR3 reads TGCGCCAGCAGCTTGTCGTTTGGAGGGACAGCTTTCTTT. It encodes CASSLSFGGTAFF.

V and J are TRBV30 and TRBJ2-1; D gene ambiguous. Germline V CDR1 and CDR2: GTSNPN, SVGIG (reference sequence). CDR3 size: 15 residues. V lost 0 bases and J lost 5, with 14 bases in between. The CDR3 region is CAWSVSWLVNNEQFF. CDR3 DNA sequence: TGTGCCTGGAGTGTGAGTTGGCTAGTGAACAATGAGCAGTTCTTC.

This chain joins TRBV6-1 and TRBJ2-5, with 7 bases fitting TRBD1. V gave up 10 bases and J gave up 1 base; unmatched junction bases: 6. Germline V gene data show CDR1 as MNHNS and CDR2 as SASEGT. CDR3 length: 13 residues. In nucleotides, the CDR3 is TGTGCCACCAGAAGGGACAGCCAAGAGACCCAGTACTTC. Amino acids: CATRRDSQETQYF.

This rearrangement joins TRBV27 to TRBJ2-3, with no clear D. Germline values: CDR1 MNHEY, CDR2 SMNVEV (reference sequence). V lost 1 base and J 2 bases, leaving 22 bases between the germline ends. This CDR3 region has 19 residues. This chain's CDR3 is CASSLYRPQNLSFTDTQYF. The DNA of the CDR3 is TGTGCCAGCAGTTTATACAGACCCCAAAATCTATCATTCACAGATACGCAGTATTTT.

This clone was seen a single time. The chain uses TRBV19 and TRBJ2-5; TRBD2 matches 10 bases. CDR1 and CDR2 from the germline V gene are LNHDA and SQIVND (reference sequence). There are 18 residues in the CDR3. V lost 6 bases, J lost 3 bases, and 16 bases stayed unmatched. The CDR3 region has the DNA TGTGCCAGTAGACGAGGATTAAGGACTAGCGGACTAAAAGAGACCCAGTACTTC. It is translated as CASRRGLRTSGLKETQYF.

The rearrangement joins TRBV7-2 to TRBJ2-5; the match to TRBD2 covers 7 bases. The CDR3 loop spans 16 amino acids. CDR1 and CDR2 from the germline V gene are SGHTA and FQGNSA. J was trimmed by 7 bases and V by 5 bases; bases with no gene match: 16. The CDR3 DNA is TGTGCCAGCAGCCCCGAGGGATGGGAGGGAGCGGGGACCCAGTACTTC. As protein: CASSPEGWEGAGTQYF.

The rearrangement uses TRBV9 and TRBJ2-1; 7 bases agree with TRBD1. This CDR3 has 16 amino acids. Germline V gives CDR1 SGDLS, CDR2 YYNGEE. The trim removed 7 bases at V and 2 bases at J, leaving 12 bases unmatched. CDR3 in DNA: TGTGCCAGCGGCCAGCGAGGGGGCCTACCCTACAATGAGCAGTTCTTC. Protein sequence: CASGQRGGLPYNEQFF.

The V and J genes are TRBV7-8 and TRBJ2-7; weak D call: TRBD1 (5 bases). This CDR3 spans 14 amino acids. Germline V gene data show CDR1 as SGHVS and CDR2 as FQNEAQ. Trimming cost V 0 bases and J 2 bases, with 8 bases left between them. The CDR3: CASSLAGRAYEQYF. CDR3 bases: TGTGCCAGCAGCTTAGCAGGCAGGGCCTACGAGCAGTACTTC.

Written as DNA, the CDR3 is TGCAGCGTTGAAGGAGGCGGATGGAACTACAACAATGAGCAGTTCTTC. Residues: CSVEGGGWNYNNEQFF. The rearrangement uses TRBV29-1 and TRBJ2-1; D gene uncertain. V was cut by 1 base and J by 5 bases, with 18 bases left in between. CDR1 is SQVTM, CDR2 ANQGSEA, per germline. The CDR3 is made up of 16 amino acids.

This rearrangement joins TRBV5-8 to TRBJ2-5; no reliable D call. From germline, CDR1 is SGHTS and CDR2 YDEGEE. V shed 1 base and J shed 1 base, with 5 bases lying between them. The CDR3 is made up of 13 amino acids. CDR3 in DNA: TGTGCCAGCAGCTTGAGCCTCCAAGAGACCCAGTACTTC. Amino acid sequence: CASSLSLQETQYF.

The genes are TRBV4-3 and TRBJ1-1; the match to TRBD1 covers 8 bases. This CDR3 has 15 amino acids. CDR1 LGHNA and CDR2 YSLEER come from the germline V gene. After removal of 1 base from V and 4 bases from J, the junction contained 5 bases not matched to a gene. DNA for the CDR3: TGCGCCAGCAGCCAAGGACAGGGGCTGGGCACTGAAGCTTTCTTT. Protein: CASSQGQGLGTEAFF.

In this sample, this clone turned up a few times. V gene TRBV4-1 combines with J gene TRBJ2-7, with D possibly being TRBD1 (5 bases). CDR1 MGHRA and CDR2 YSYEKL come from the germline V gene. The CDR3 covers 17 residues. The V and J ends lost 0 bases and 3 bases respectively, with 18 bases between them. The CDR3 DNA is TGCGCCAGCAGCCAAGATACCCTGGGGCAGGTGAACTACGAGCAGTACTTC. This encodes CASSQDTLGQVNYEQYF.

In this sample, this clone turned up once. The chain uses TRBV11-1 and TRBJ2-2; D is uncertain. V was pared by 1 base and J by 3 bases, with 6 bases between. Germline V gene sequence: CDR1 SGHAT, CDR2 FQDESV (reference sequence). The CDR3 length is 14 residues. CDR3 region: CASSLVGYTGELFF. CDR3 bases: TGTGCCAGCAGCTTAGTCGGGTACACCGGGGAGCTGTTTTTT.

CDR3 loop: CASRIQGYRGTRRGYQPQHF. CDR3 sequence (DNA): TGTGCCAGCAGGATACAGGGGTATCGAGGGACTAGAAGGGGCTATCAGCCCCAGCATTTT. The chain recombines TRBV28 with TRBJ1-5, with 7 bases fitting TRBD1. The CDR3 covers 20 residues. Germline CDR1 is MDHEN and CDR2 is SYDVKM. Unmatched junction bases numbered 25, after V lost 6 bases and J lost 5 bases.

This clone came up a few times. V is TRBV4-3 and J is TRBJ1-2; D gene unclear. Between the trimmed V and J ends, which lost 4 bases and 3 bases, there was a span of 12 bases. CDR3 length: 14 residues. The germline CDR1 and CDR2 sequences are LGHNA and YSLEER. This CDR3 is CASSPTPADYGYTF. The CDR3 nucleotides are TGCGCCAGCAGCCCCACCCCGGCGGACTATGGCTACACCTTC.

In nucleotides, the CDR3 is TGTGCCAGCAGGGCCCGTGCGTCAGGGGTGCAATCACCCCTCCACTTT. Amino acid sequence: CASRARASGVQSPLHF. V is TRBV6-6 and J is TRBJ1-6, with D maybe TRBD1 (6 bases). V lost 6 bases, J lost 10 bases, and 22 bases lay in between. The CDR3 loop spans 16 amino acids. Germline CDR1 MNHNY, CDR2 SVGAGI (reference sequence).

The rearrangement joins TRBV4-1 to TRBJ1-6; D is ambiguous. Per the germline V gene, CDR1 is MGHRA and CDR2 is YSYEKL. V was trimmed by 4 bases and J by 10 bases, leaving 8 bases between them. The CDR3 sequence is 12 residues long. As DNA, the CDR3 is TGCGCCAGCAGCCCCTCGCAGTCACCCCTCCACTTT. Its protein product is CASSPSQSPLHF.

The genes are TRBV7-8 and TRBJ1-4, with a weak D call TRBD1 (6 bases). Germline V gene data show CDR1 as SGHVS and CDR2 as FQNEAQ. This CDR3 contains 14 residues. Trimming shortened V by 1 base and J by 4 bases, and 7 bases separated the two germline ends. The CDR3 loop reads CASSLGDINEKLFF. CDR3 DNA sequence: TGTGCCAGCAGCTTAGGGGACATTAATGAAAAACTGTTTTTT. Using reference TRBV7-8 and TRBJ1-4 for the parts outside the CDR3, the full variable domain is GAGVSQSPRYKVAKRGQDVALRCDPISGHVSLFWYQQALGQGPEFLTYFQNEAQLDKSGLPSDRFFAERPEGSVSTLKIQRTQQEDSAVYLCASSLGDINEKLFFGSGTQLSVL.

J is TRBJ2-7 and V is TRBV29-1, with TRBD2 matching 10 bases. Germline V gene sequence: CDR1 SQVTM, CDR2 ANQGSEA. J lost 0 bases, V lost 7 bases, and 12 bases had no gene match. The CDR3 length is 16 residues. Written as DNA, the CDR3 is TGCAGCGCCGACAAATCTAGCGGGGGCTTCTCCTACGAGCAGTACTTC. It codes for CSADKSSGGFSYEQYF.

The rearrangement links TRBV7-2 to TRBJ1-1; possible D gene TRBD1, 6 bases. The CDR3 is 15 residues long. V shed 1 base and J shed 1 base, with 10 bases lying between them. Germline CDR1 SGHTA, CDR2 FQGNSA. The CDR3 DNA follows: TGTGCCAGCAGCTTAGGGACAGAGGGGAACACTGAAGCTTTCTTT. Translating it yields CASSLGTEGNTEAFF. Full variable domain (missing parts from reference TRBV7-2 and TRBJ1-1): GAGVSQSPSNKVTEKGKDVELRCDPISGHTALYWYRQSLGQGLEFLIYFQGNSAPDKSGLPSDRFSAERTGGSVSTLTIQRTQQEDSAVYLCASSLGTEGNTEAFFGQGTRLTVV.

This chain links TRBV15 with TRBJ2-2, with 7 positions matching TRBD1. Germline V gene lookup returns CDR1 LNHNV and CDR2 YYDKDF (reference sequence). Trimming at V came to 3 bases and at J to 3 bases, leaving 4 bases not matched to a gene. CDR3 length: 15 residues. The CDR3 DNA follows: TGTGCCACCAGCAGGACAGGGAAAGACACCGGGGAGCTGTTTTTT. Amino acid sequence: CATSRTGKDTGELFF.

The chain joins TRBV5-8 to TRBJ1-2; D is undetermined. V lost 0 bases to trimming and J lost 3 bases, with 21 bases between them. The V gene's germline CDR1 is SGHTS and CDR2 YDEGEE. The CDR3 sequence is 18 residues long. The CDR3 nucleotides are TGTGCCAGCAGCTTGGGACGGAGGAGGAGGCCTCCCTACTATGGCTACACCTTC. Translating gives CASSLGRRRRPPYYGYTF.